This T cell receptor (beta chain) comes out of a study of T cells after yellow fever vaccination. This clonotype was detected ten times or more. Its specificity is not known. Trimming took 5 bases from V and 2 from J, leaving 10 bases between them. CDR3 length equals 13 residues. Germline values: CDR1 MNHNS, CDR2 SASEGT. Study outcomes and limitations: Clonotype sharing between CD4 and CD8 compartments was small.

Each CDR3 protein is one row after TCRdb ran MiXCR on the 5' RACE reads. Of some 110,000 distinct CDR3 sequences listed, under 8% are singletons. The TCR sequence derives from a man aged 18 to 35 who received the YFV17D yellow fever vaccine. The J gene is TRBJ2-7, the V gene TRBV6-1; unclear D gene. Material: CD4+ T cells sorted from PBMCs, obtained 10 to 11 days after the first yellow fever vaccination. CDR3 sequence: CASSRKGTYEQYF. The CDR3 region has the DNA TGTGCCAGCAGTAGGAAGGGCACCTACGAGCAGTACTTC.